The 23 T cell receptor beta chains below all came from one sample that was sequenced in a study of cytomegalovirus exposure and HLA in healthy donors. PCR employed 60 Vbeta and 13 Jbeta primers. Profiled with immunoSEQ multiplex PCR; TCRdb holds only in-frame clones, not every one. Of 80,000 to 100,000 clones listed, about three quarters are singletons. Sequenced material: PBMCs. Receptor source: a man in his forties or fifties in good health and CMV-seronegative.

The rearrangement joins TRBV11-1 to TRBJ2-6, with D possibly being TRBD2 (5 bases). The V gene lost 6 bases and the J gene lost 4 bases, with 7 bases spanning the gap. This CDR3 region has 13 residues. Germline V gene lookup returns CDR1 SGHAT and CDR2 FQDESV (reference sequence). The CDR3 nucleotides read TGTGCCAGCAGGCCGGGGGGGGCCAACGTCCTGACTTTC. As protein: CASRPGGANVLTF.

The rearrangement joins TRBV11-2 to TRBJ1-5; 7 positions match TRBD1. V lost 5 bases and J lost 6; bases outside the gene matches: 7. Germline V lookup: CDR1 SGHAT, CDR2 FQNNGV. The CDR3 has 14 amino acids. The CDR3 protein is CASSPTDRAQPQHF. CDR3 sequence (DNA): TGTGCCAGCAGCCCAACCGACAGGGCTCAGCCCCAGCATTTT.

A few counts support this clone. The gene calls are TRBV6-5 and TRBJ2-7; a possible D gene is TRBD1 (6 bases). Trimming pared 6 bases from V and 4 bases from J, leaving 19 bases between. CDR1 is MNHEY and CDR2 is SVGAGI in the germline V gene. The CDR3 length is 15 residues. This CDR3 reads CASSLLYDTGYEQYF. DNA for the CDR3: TGTGCCAGCAGCTTACTATACGATACAGGGTACGAGCAGTACTTC.

The rearrangement uses TRBV2 and TRBJ2-2; D possibly corresponds to TRBD2 (7 bases). This CDR3 has 15 residues. CDR1 and CDR2 from the germline V gene are SNHLY and FYNNEI. Trimming took 9 bases from V and 0 from J, leaving 14 bases between them. Here the CDR3 DNA reads TGTGCCAGTACCGAAGGGGGGGCGAACACCGGGGAGCTGTTTTTT. This sequence encodes CASTEGGANTGELFF. Drawing the rest from reference TRBV2 and TRBJ2-2, the complete variable domain is EPEVTQTPSHQVTQMGQEVILRCVPISNHLYFYWYRQILGQKVEFLVSFYNNEISEKSEIFDDQFSVERPDGSNFTLKIRSTKLEDSAMYFCASTEGGANTGELFFGEGSRLTVL.

The rearrangement joins TRBV6-6 to TRBJ1-5; 7 positions agree with TRBD1. The V gene's germline CDR1 is MNHNY and CDR2 SVGAGI (reference sequence). CDR3 size: 15 residues. Trimming removed 8 bases from V and 0 bases from J; junction bases left unmatched: 7. The CDR3 here is CASGETGNSNQPQHF. DNA for the CDR3: TGTGCCAGCGGAGAGACAGGGAATAGCAATCAGCCCCAGCATTTT.

V gene TRBV5-5 combines with J gene TRBJ1-6; TRBD1 is a possible D gene (5 bases). The germline CDR1 and CDR2 sequences are SGHKS and YYEKEE (reference sequence). CDR3 length: 14 residues. The V end lost 6 bases, the J end lost 7 bases, and 14 bases lay between the germline ends. This chain's CDR3 is CASKGGAENSPLHF. Written as DNA, the CDR3 is TGTGCCAGCAAGGGAGGGGCGGAGAATTCACCCCTCCACTTT.

The genes are TRBV7-6 and TRBJ2-7, with D possibly matching TRBD2 (6 bases). This CDR3 comprises 13 residues. The germline V gene has CDR1 SGHVS and CDR2 FNYEAQ. The V end was cut by 8 bases, the J end by 2 bases, with 13 bases between. This CDR3 is CASPGLAAYEQYF. The CDR3 nucleotides are TGTGCCAGCCCGGGACTCGCCGCCTACGAGCAGTACTTC. Together with reference TRBV7-6 and TRBJ2-7, the CDR3 gives the full variable domain: GAGVSQSPRYKVTKRGQDVALRCDPISGHVSLYWYRQALGQGPEFLTYFNYEAQQDKSGLPNDRFSAERPEGSISTLTIQRTEQRDSAMYRCASPGLAAYEQYFGPGTRLTVT.

This clone has only one observation. The CDR3 DNA reads as TGCGCCAGCAGCCCGGGGGTGGACTCTGGAAACACCATATATTTT. It codes for CASSPGVDSGNTIYF. This rearrangement joins TRBV5-1 to TRBJ1-3; tentatively, D is TRBD1 (5 bases). CDR1 is SGHRS, CDR2 YFSETQ, per germline. V was trimmed by 4 bases and J by 0 bases, leaving 11 bases between them. The CDR3 length is 15 residues.

The V and J genes are TRBV5-6 and TRBJ1-5; 8 nucleotides match TRBD1. The CDR3 length is 14 residues. CDR1 and CDR2 (germline): SGHDT, YYEEEE. The junction had 3 bases not matched to a gene; V was cut back by 4 bases and J by 3 bases. For the CDR3, the DNA is TGTGCCAGCAGCCTCAGGGGGCCCAATCAGCCCCAGCATTTT. Its protein product is CASSLRGPNQPQHF.

The chain has TRBV21-1 and TRBJ1-1; the D segment call TRBD1 is taken from the table without a DNA check. TRBV21-1 is a documented pseudogene. The CDR3 has 14 amino acids. CDR3 protein: CASSKAGQQGAAFF. Here the CDR3 DNA reads TGTGCCAGCAGCAAAGCGGGCCAACAGGGGGCAGCTTTCTTT.

The J gene is TRBJ1-3, the V gene TRBV7-2; D not certain. The CDR3 sequence is 13 residues long. From germline, CDR1 is SGHTA and CDR2 FQGNSA. V was cut by 2 bases and J by 4 bases, with 6 bases left in between. Here the CDR3 reads CASSLSGGNTIYF. CDR3 DNA: TGTGCCAGCAGCTTATCGGGGGGAAACACCATATATTTT.

The V call is TRBV21-1, the J call TRBJ1-2; the DNA was not used to check the table's D call, TRBD1. TRBV21-1 is listed as a pseudogene. The CDR3 extends over 14 amino acids. CDR3 sequence (DNA): TGTGCCAGCAGCAAAGCGTATGGGGGCGTTGGCTACACCTTC. Its translation is CASSKAYGGVGYTF.

The chain uses TRBV5-1 and TRBJ2-2; TRBD1 might be the D (5 bases). The CDR3 length is 14 residues. The V end was cut by 4 bases, the J end by 0 bases, with 7 bases between. Germline V gene sequence: CDR1 SGHRS, CDR2 YFSETQ. In nucleotides, the CDR3 is TGCGCCAGCAGCCAGGACACGAACACCGGGGAGCTGTTTTTT. It codes for CASSQDTNTGELFF.

This clone showed up just a few times. The chain employs TRBV13 and TRBJ1-2, with D possibly being TRBD1 (6 bases). The CDR3 is made up of 13 amino acids. V lost 5 bases, J lost 4 bases, and 11 bases lay in between. CDR1 and CDR2 (germline): PRHDT, FYEKMQ (reference sequence). CDR3 sequence reads: CASSVTGSYGYTF. The CDR3 region has the DNA TGTGCCAGCAGCGTTACAGGGTCCTATGGCTACACCTTC. Using reference TRBV13 and TRBJ1-2 for the parts outside the CDR3, the full variable domain is AAGVIQSPRHLIKEKRETATLKCYPIPRHDTVYWYQQGPGQDPQFLISFYEKMQSDKGSIPDRFSAQQFSDYHSELNMSSLELGDSALYFCASSVTGSYGYTFGSGTRLTVV.

The genes are TRBV27 and TRBJ2-7; D unclear. The length of the CDR3 is 17 residues. Trimming pared 2 bases from V and 3 bases from J, leaving 20 bases between. From germline, CDR1 is MNHEY and CDR2 SMNVEV (reference sequence). CDR3: CASSLRPSTRIVYEQYF. The CDR3 bases are TGTGCCAGCAGTTTAAGGCCCTCAACCAGGATAGTCTACGAGCAGTACTTC.

The CDR3 bases are TGTGCCAGCAGTCACCCGGGACAGGGACTTAATGAAAAACTGTTTTTT. Translated, it gives CASSHPGQGLNEKLFF. This chain connects TRBV2 to TRBJ1-4; 9 bases are shared with TRBD1. This CDR3 spans 16 amino acids. Germline CDR1 reads SNHLY; CDR2 reads FYNNEI. The J segment lost 4 bases and the V segment lost 5 bases, leaving 8 bases of the junction unmatched.

V usage is TRBV6-1 and J usage is TRBJ1-1; 10 nucleotides agree with TRBD1. Germline CDR1 reads MNHNS; CDR2 reads SASEGT. This CDR3 comprises 14 residues. Germline trimming cut 4 bases from V and 4 bases from J; bases unmatched to any gene: 3. The CDR3 DNA follows: TGTGCCAGCAGTGGACAGGGGGCAGTCACTGAAGCTTTCTTT. Its translation: CASSGQGAVTEAFF.

The chain joins TRBV27 to TRBJ1-5, with 7 bases identical to TRBD1. Germline V lookup: CDR1 MNHEY, CDR2 SMNVEV (reference sequence). This CDR3 spans 14 amino acids. The V segment lost 5 bases and the J segment 5 bases; nucleotides outside the gene matches: 6. For the CDR3, the DNA is TGTGCCAGCAGTCGGACAGGCTCGCATCAGCCCCAGCATTTT. Translating gives CASSRTGSHQPQHF.

The chain is built from TRBV19 and TRBJ1-4, with D possibly TRBD1 on 6 matching bases. CDR1 and CDR2 from the germline V gene are LNHDA and SQIVND (reference sequence). The ends were cut back, 7 bases at V and 5 bases at J, with 17 bases in the middle. This CDR3 contains 15 residues. CDR3 sequence: CASTPPGGFNEKLFF. DNA of the CDR3: TGTGCCAGTACCCCCCCGGGGGGCTTCAATGAAAAACTGTTTTTT. Full variable domain (outside the CDR3, taken from reference TRBV19 and TRBJ1-4): DGGITQSPKYLFRKEGQNVTLSCEQNLNHDAMYWYRQDPGQGLRLIYYSQIVNDFQKGDIAEGYSVSREKKESFPLTVTSAQKNPTAFYLCASTPPGGFNEKLFFGSGTQLSVL.

The V and J genes are TRBV18 and TRBJ2-2; no clear D. Germline loops: CDR1 KGHSH, CDR2 LQKENI. Trimming stripped 0 bases from V and 6 bases from J, with 8 bases between. This CDR3 has 14 residues. CDR3 sequence: CASSPPSRPGELFF. The CDR3 DNA reads TGTGCCAGCTCACCACCCTCGCGGCCCGGGGAGCTGTTTTTT.

This clone showed up just once. This rearrangement joins TRBV7-9 to TRBJ1-6, with 7 bases aligning to TRBD1. From germline, CDR1 is SEHNR and CDR2 FQNEAQ (reference sequence). V was pared by 4 bases and J by 9 bases, with 6 bases of the junction left unmatched. The CDR3 has 14 residues. CDR3 loop: CASSSQGSVSPLHF. The CDR3 coding sequence is TGTGCCAGCAGCTCACAGGGGTCTGTTTCACCCCTCCACTTT.

The gene calls are TRBV27 and TRBJ2-7; 7 bases line up with TRBD1. The germline V gene has CDR1 MNHEY and CDR2 SMNVEV (reference sequence). The V segment lost 4 bases and the J segment 5 bases; nucleotides outside the gene matches: 8. CDR3 length: 14 residues. Here the CDR3 reads CASSWGQQRHEQYF. CDR3 bases: TGTGCCAGCAGTTGGGGACAGCAGAGACACGAGCAGTACTTC.

The chain uses TRBV5-1 and TRBJ1-1; 9 bases align to TRBD1. V lost 5 bases and J lost 2; bases outside the gene matches: 10. The CDR3 spans 16 residues. Per the germline V gene, CDR1 is SGHRS and CDR2 is YFSETQ. CDR3 sequence reads: CASSNPPGQGNTEAFF. The DNA for the CDR3 is TGCGCCAGCAGTAACCCCCCGGGACAGGGTAACACTGAAGCTTTCTTT.